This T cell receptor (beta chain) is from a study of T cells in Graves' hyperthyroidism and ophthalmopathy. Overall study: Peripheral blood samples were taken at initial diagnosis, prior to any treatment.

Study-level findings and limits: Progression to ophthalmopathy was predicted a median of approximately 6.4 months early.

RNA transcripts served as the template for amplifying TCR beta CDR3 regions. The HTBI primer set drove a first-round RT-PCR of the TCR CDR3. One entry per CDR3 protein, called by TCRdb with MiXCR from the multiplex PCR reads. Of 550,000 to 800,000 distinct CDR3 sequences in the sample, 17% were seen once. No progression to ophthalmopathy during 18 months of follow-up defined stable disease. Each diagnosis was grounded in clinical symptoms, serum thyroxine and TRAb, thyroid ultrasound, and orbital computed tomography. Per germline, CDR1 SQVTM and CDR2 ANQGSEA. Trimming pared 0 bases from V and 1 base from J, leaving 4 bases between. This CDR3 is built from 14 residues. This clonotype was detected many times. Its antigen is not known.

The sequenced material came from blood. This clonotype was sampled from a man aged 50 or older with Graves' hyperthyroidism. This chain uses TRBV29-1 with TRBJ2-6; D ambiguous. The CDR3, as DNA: TGCAGCGTTGAAGATCAGTCTGGGGCCAACGTCCTGACTTTC. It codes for CSVEDQSGANVLTF.